The 20 T cell receptor beta chains below all came from one sample that was sequenced in a study of cytomegalovirus exposure and HLA in healthy donors. In the PCR, 60 Vbeta and 13 Jbeta primers were used. Assay used: immunoSEQ multiplex PCR; TCRdb lists only in-frame clones, some missing. The repertoire holds 70,000 to 95,000 clones, with roughly 76% as singletons. Specimen: PBMCs. The receptors shown here come from a woman aged 30 to 39 in good health and CMV-seronegative.

The gene calls are TRBV9 and TRBJ2-5, with TRBD2 identical over 10 bases. This CDR3 contains 17 residues. The J segment lost 3 bases and the V segment lost 0 bases, leaving 8 bases of the junction unmatched. Germline loops: CDR1 SGDLS, CDR2 YYNGEE. The CDR3 region has the DNA TGTGCCAGCAGCGTAGCGTCCAGGGGACTAGCGAAAGAGACCCAGTACTTC. The encoded protein is CASSVASRGLAKETQYF.

The chain links TRBV19 to TRBJ1-1; 10 bases agree with TRBD1. The V gene end was trimmed by 6 bases and the J gene end by 5 bases; junction bases not matched to a gene: 6. This CDR3 contains 14 residues. In germline, CDR1 is LNHDA, CDR2 SQIVND (reference sequence). The CDR3 DNA follows: TGTGCCAGTAGGGACAGGGGGTATTTGACTGAAGCTTTCTTT. Amino acids: CASRDRGYLTEAFF.

The chain carries TRBV28 and TRBJ2-1; D might be TRBD1 (5 bases). This CDR3 region has 14 residues. CDR1 is MDHEN, CDR2 SYDVKM, per germline. V was cut by 5 bases and J by 9 bases, with 17 bases left in between. In DNA, the CDR3 is TGTGCCAGCAGTCAGGGCAGTACGATCCGTGAGCAGTTCTTC. It specifies CASSQGSTIREQFF.

The rearrangement links TRBV19 to TRBJ2-3, with D maybe TRBD1 (6 bases). Trimming removed 7 bases at V and 4 bases at J, with 15 bases between. The CDR3 is 14 residues long. Germline V gene sequence: CDR1 LNHDA, CDR2 SQIVND (reference sequence). CDR3 amino acids: CASTSLGGADTQYF. The CDR3 DNA is TGTGCCAGTACATCATTAGGGGGAGCAGATACGCAGTATTTT. The variable domain in full, completed from reference TRBV19 and TRBJ2-3, reads DGGITQSPKYLFRKEGQNVTLSCEQNLNHDAMYWYRQDPGQGLRLIYYSQIVNDFQKGDIAEGYSVSREKKESFPLTVTSAQKNPTAFYLCASTSLGGADTQYFGPGTRLTVL.

V usage is TRBV5-4 and J usage is TRBJ1-6, with D possibly TRBD1 on 6 matching bases. V was cut by 4 bases and J by 7 bases, with 12 bases left in between. The CDR3 length is 14 residues. Germline assignment: CDR1 SGHNT and CDR2 YYREEE (reference sequence). The CDR3 region has the DNA TGTGCCAGCAGCCCTATCACAGGGAATTCACCCCTCCACTTT. Its translation: CASSPITGNSPLHF.

On this clone itself: One end of the junction fails to match germline, which may point to a read error. This rearrangement joins TRBV18 to TRBJ2-2, with D maybe TRBD2 (5 bases). The CDR3 is 13 residues long. CDR1 and CDR2 from the germline V gene are KGHSH and LQKENI. The CDR3 is CASSPPNTGKLFF. In DNA form, the CDR3 reads TGTGCCAGCTCACCTCCGAACACCGGGAAGCTGTTTTTT.

The chain recombines TRBV5-1 with TRBJ2-1; unclear D gene. Trimming took off 5 bases at V and 2 bases at J, with 5 bases between the two ends. Germline CDR1 and CDR2: SGHRS and YFSETQ. The CDR3 is made up of 12 amino acids. CDR3 amino acids: CASSSPYNEQFF. The CDR3 bases are TGCGCCAGCAGTAGTCCCTACAATGAGCAGTTCTTC.

The rearrangement links TRBV6-6 to TRBJ2-5; possible D gene TRBD1, 6 bases. The V end lost 4 bases, the J end lost 7 bases, and 22 bases lay between the germline ends. This CDR3 is 16 amino acids long. Germline CDR1 reads MNHNY; CDR2 reads SVGAGI (reference sequence). The CDR3 sequence: CASSSYRELEFVTQYF. Here the CDR3 DNA reads TGTGCCAGCAGTTCCTACAGGGAGCTGGAGTTCGTGACCCAGTACTTC.

V is TRBV15 and J is TRBJ1-6, with TRBD1 matching 8 bases. Germline lookup yields CDR1 LNHNV and CDR2 YYDKDF (reference sequence). The CDR3 is 14 amino acids. Germline trimming cut 9 bases from V and 6 bases from J; bases unmatched to any gene: 7. CDR3 in DNA: TGTGCCACAGGGGCGGACAGGGCTAATTCACCCCTCCACTTT. Protein product: CATGADRANSPLHF.

A few counts support this clone. The chain employs TRBV9 and TRBJ2-5; D is unclear. The ends were cut back, 0 bases at V and 7 bases at J, with 10 bases in the middle. The CDR3 length is 13 residues. Germline-derived CDR1 and CDR2 are SGDLS and YYNGEE. CDR3 coding DNA: TGTGCCAGCAGCGTAGGCTCCCCGGGGACCCAGTACTTC. Amino acids: CASSVGSPGTQYF.

The genes are TRBV4-1 and TRBJ2-7; D is ambiguous. The CDR3 length is 13 residues. Trimming pared 6 bases from V and 2 bases from J, leaving 11 bases between. The germline CDR1 and CDR2 sequences are MGHRA and YSYEKL. CDR3: CASSAVTPYEQYF. For the CDR3, the DNA is TGCGCCAGCAGTGCCGTTACACCCTACGAGCAGTACTTC.

This chain links TRBV13 with TRBJ1-1; D perhaps matches TRBD1 (5 bases). CDR3 length equals 15 residues. The V end lost 1 base, the J end lost 0 bases, and 9 bases lay between the germline ends. CDR1 is PRHDT, CDR2 FYEKMQ, per germline (reference sequence). CDR3 DNA: TGTGCCAGCAGCTTAGTTCAGGGCTTGAACACTGAAGCTTTCTTT. Residues: CASSLVQGLNTEAFF.

The chain has TRBV4-1 and TRBJ1-4, with 9 nucleotides matching TRBD1. CDR1 and CDR2 (germline): MGHRA, YSYEKL. This CDR3 region has 17 residues. The V and J ends lost 0 bases and 7 bases, in that order; junction bases with no gene match: 9. The chain's CDR3 is CASSQDRSGTGSEKLFF. In DNA, the CDR3 is TGCGCCAGCAGCCAAGATCGCTCCGGGACAGGGTCTGAAAAACTGTTTTTT.

This clone was seen once. The chain joins TRBV10-3 to TRBJ2-7; D not resolved. Deletions cut 3 bases from V and 7 bases from J, with 16 bases between. The CDR3 covers 14 residues. CDR1 is ENHRY and CDR2 is SYGVKD in the germline V gene. CDR3 region: CAISDQTETGEQYF. For the CDR3, the DNA is TGTGCCATCAGTGACCAGACGGAGACCGGGGAGCAGTACTTC.

J is TRBJ1-2 and V is TRBV18, with 8 bases fitting TRBD1. CDR3 size: 15 residues. V shed 5 bases, J shed 4 bases, and the junction held 9 bases outside the gene matches. The germline CDR1 and CDR2 sequences are KGHSH and LQKENI. This CDR3 reads CASSSTLDRGYGYTF. The CDR3 nucleotides read TGTGCCAGCTCATCGACCCTCGACAGGGGCTATGGCTACACCTTC.

The chain joins TRBV7-9 to TRBJ2-1; 11 bases line up with TRBD2. V shed 3 bases, J shed 6 bases, and the junction held 16 bases outside the gene matches. Germline CDR1 SEHNR, CDR2 FQNEAQ (reference sequence). This CDR3 has 19 residues. The CDR3 reads CASSFTTSTSGRGVNEQFF. The CDR3 DNA reads TGTGCCAGCAGCTTTACGACATCAACTAGCGGGAGAGGGGTCAATGAGCAGTTCTTC.

The genes are TRBV27 and TRBJ2-7; D perhaps matches TRBD1 (6 bases). The CDR3 runs 12 residues. Germline assignment: CDR1 MNHEY and CDR2 SMNVEV (reference sequence). Trimming took off 6 bases at V and 6 bases at J, with 12 bases between the two ends. This CDR3 is CASRSTGIEQYF. As DNA, the CDR3 is TGTGCCAGCAGGAGTACAGGGATCGAGCAGTACTTC.

The chain has TRBV30 and TRBJ1-4; 8 bases fit TRBD1. Trimming took 2 bases from V and 5 from J; bases not matched to a gene: 4. CDR3 length: 14 amino acids. The germline gives CDR1 GTSNPN, CDR2 SVGIG (reference sequence). CDR3 in DNA: TGTGCCTGGAGTAGAGGACAGGGAAATGAAAAACTGTTTTTT. This sequence encodes CAWSRGQGNEKLFF.

The V gene is TRBV30, the J gene TRBJ2-1, with 11 positions matching TRBD2. The CDR3 covers 16 residues. The V gene's germline CDR1 is GTSNPN and CDR2 SVGIG (reference sequence). With 4 bases clipped from V and 6 bases from J, the junction kept 11 bases outside the gene matches. CDR3 residues: CAWTPPLAGDLNEQFF. DNA for the CDR3: TGTGCCTGGACCCCTCCACTAGCGGGAGACCTCAATGAGCAGTTCTTC.

V and J are TRBV9 and TRBJ2-3; 9 nucleotides match TRBD1. Germline lookup yields CDR1 SGDLS and CDR2 YYNGEE. There are 16 residues in the CDR3. Losses at the gene ends were 3 bases for V and 2 bases for J; bases not matched to a gene: 7. The CDR3 region has the DNA TGTGCCAGCAGCGAACCGGGACAGGGACTCACAGATACGCAGTATTTT. Translation: CASSEPGQGLTDTQYF.